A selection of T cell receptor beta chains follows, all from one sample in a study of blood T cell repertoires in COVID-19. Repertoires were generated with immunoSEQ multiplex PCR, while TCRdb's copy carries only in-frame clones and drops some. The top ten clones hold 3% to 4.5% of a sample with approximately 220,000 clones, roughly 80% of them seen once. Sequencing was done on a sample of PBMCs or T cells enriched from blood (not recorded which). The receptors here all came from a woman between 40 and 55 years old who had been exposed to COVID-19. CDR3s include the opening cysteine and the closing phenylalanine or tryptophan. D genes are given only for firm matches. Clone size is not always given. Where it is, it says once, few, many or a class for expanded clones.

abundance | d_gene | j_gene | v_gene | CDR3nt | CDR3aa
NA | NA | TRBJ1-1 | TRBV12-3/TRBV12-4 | TGTGCCAGCAGTTTTGTAGTGAACACTGAAGCTTTCTTT | CASSFVVNTEAFF
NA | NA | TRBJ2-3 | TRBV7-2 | TGTGCCAGCAGCTTAGTTCCCCGAGCAGATACGCAGTATTTT | CASSLVPRADTQYF
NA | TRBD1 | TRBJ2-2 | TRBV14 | TGTGCCAGCAGCCACTCAGACAGGGGATTGGTTCAGAACACCGGGGAGCTGTTTTTT | CASSHSDRGLVQNTGELFF
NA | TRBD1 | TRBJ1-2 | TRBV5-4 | TGTGCCAGCAGCTGGTGGACAGGGTCGAACTATGGCTACACCTTC | CASSWWTGSNYGYTF
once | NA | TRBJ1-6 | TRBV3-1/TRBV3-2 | TGTGCCAGCAGCCACGGAGATTCACCCCTCCACTTT | CASSHGDSPLHF
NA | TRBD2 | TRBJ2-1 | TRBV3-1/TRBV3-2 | TGTGCCAGCAGCCAAGTGATTGGCGGGGGTGCCTACAATGAGCAGTTCTTC | CASSQVIGGGAYNEQFF
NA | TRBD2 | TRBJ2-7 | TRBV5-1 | TGCGCCAGCAGCTTGGAGCAGGGAGGGTACGAGCAGTACTTC | CASSLEQGGYEQYF
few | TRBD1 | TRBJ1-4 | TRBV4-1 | TGCGCCAGCAGCCAGGACTACAGGGGGCTGTGGGAAAAACTGTTTTTT | CASSQDYRGLWEKLFF
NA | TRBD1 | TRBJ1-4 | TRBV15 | TGTGCCACCAGCGGATCGACAGGGACGAGGACTAATGAAAAACTGTTTTTT | CATSGSTGTRTNEKLFF
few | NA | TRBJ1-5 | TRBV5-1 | TGCGCCAGCAGCTTGGCCGGGGGTGGTCAGCCCCAGCATTTT | CASSLAGGGQPQHF
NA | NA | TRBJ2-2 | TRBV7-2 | TGTGCCAGCAGCGTAATCAGGGGATACACCGGGGAGCTGTTTTTT | CASSVIRGYTGELFF
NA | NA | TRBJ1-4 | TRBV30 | TGTGCCTGGACCCCTTCAGGTTCAACTAATGAAAAACTGTTTTTT | CAWTPSGSTNEKLFF
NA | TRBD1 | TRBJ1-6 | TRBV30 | TGTGCCTGGAGGGAGGGGGCCAGACCCTATAATTCACCCCTCCACTTT | CAWREGARPYNSPLHF
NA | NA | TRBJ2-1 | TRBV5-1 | TGCGCCAGCAGCTTGTTCCGCCCTAGCGAAGTACCCCTGAGCTCCTACAATGAGCAGTTCTTC | CASSLFRPSEVPLSSYNEQFF
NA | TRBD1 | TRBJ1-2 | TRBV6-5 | TGTGCCAGCAGCACCAGTCAGGGACAGGGGCATGGCTACACCTTC | CASSTSQGQGHGYTF
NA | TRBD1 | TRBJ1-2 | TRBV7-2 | TGTGCCAGCAGCAACCCGGGACAGGATAACTATGGCTACACCTTC | CASSNPGQDNYGYTF
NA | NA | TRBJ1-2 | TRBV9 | TGTGCCAGCAGCGTATCCAGAGCTTTGGGGGGGCCATCCTATGGCTACACCTTC | CASSVSRALGGPSYGYTF
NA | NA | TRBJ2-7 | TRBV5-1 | TGCGCCAGCAGCTTGTCTTTATCCCAGGGGACCTACGAGCAGTACTTC | CASSLSLSQGTYEQYF
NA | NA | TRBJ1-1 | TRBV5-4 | TGTGCCAGCAGCTCGCACGGCTGGGGGCGGGACACTGAAGCTTTCTTT | CASSSHGWGRDTEAFF
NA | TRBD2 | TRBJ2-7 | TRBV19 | TGTGCCAGTAGTTTCCGGACTAGCGGGGGATTGTACGAGCAGTACTTC | CASSFRTSGGLYEQYF
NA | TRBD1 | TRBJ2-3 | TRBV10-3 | TGTGCCATCAGCCCCGACAGGGTGACAGATACGCAGTATTTT | CAISPDRVTDTQYF
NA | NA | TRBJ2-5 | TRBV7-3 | TGTGCCAGCAGCCCCACCCAGGACAGTCTCGAGACCCAGTACTTC | CASSPTQDSLETQYF
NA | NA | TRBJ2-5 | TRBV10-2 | TGCGCCAGCGGGGGGTCCACACTAGGGGAGACCCAGTACTTC | CASGGSTLGETQYF
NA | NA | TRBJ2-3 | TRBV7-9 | TGTGCCAGCAGCTCGACCTCAGGGGGGACTAGCACAGATACGCAGTATTTT | CASSSTSGGTSTDTQYF
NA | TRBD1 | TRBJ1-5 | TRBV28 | TGTGCCAGCAGTGCAGGACAGGGTAGCAATCAGCCCCAGCATTTT | CASSAGQGSNQPQHF
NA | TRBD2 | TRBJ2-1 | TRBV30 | TGTGCCTGGAGTGGGTTAGCGGGGGGATACAATGAGCAGTTCTTC | CAWSGLAGGYNEQFF
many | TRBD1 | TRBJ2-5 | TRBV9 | TGTGCCAGCAGCGTACAGGGGGCTTCGCGAGAGACCCAGTACTTC | CASSVQGASRETQYF
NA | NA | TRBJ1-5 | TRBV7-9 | TGTGCCAGCAGCTTTGGAGATCAGCCCCAGCATTTT | CASSFGDQPQHF
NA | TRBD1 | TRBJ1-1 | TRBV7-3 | TGTGCCAGCAGCTTAACTATGGGACAGGGTTATGGAGCTTTCTTT | CASSLTMGQGYGAFF
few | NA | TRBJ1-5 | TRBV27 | TGTGCCAGCAGTTACGTGGGGGGAGATCAGCCCCAGCATTTT | CASSYVGGDQPQHF
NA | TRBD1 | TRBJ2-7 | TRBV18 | TGTGCCAGCTCACCACCCCGGGACAGGCCATATTTCGAGCAGTACTTC | CASSPPRDRPYFEQYF
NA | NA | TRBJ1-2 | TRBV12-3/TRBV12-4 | TGTGCCAGCACGTCCGGGGGGGATGGCTACACCTTC | CASTSGGDGYTF
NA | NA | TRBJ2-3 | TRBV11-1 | TGTGCCAGCAGCCCCCAGGCAGATACGCAGTATTTT | CASSPQADTQYF
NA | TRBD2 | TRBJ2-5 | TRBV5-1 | TGCGCCAGCAGCTTAAATCCTAGCGGGGGGCAAGAGACCCAGTACTTC | CASSLNPSGGQETQYF
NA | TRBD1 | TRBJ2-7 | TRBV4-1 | TGCGCCAGCAGCCTTGCAGGACAGGGGGCGAGCGAGCAGTACTTC | CASSLAGQGASEQYF
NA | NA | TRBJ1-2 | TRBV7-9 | TGTGCCAGCAGCTTAGTAGGGGAGGGCTATGGCTACACCTTC | CASSLVGEGYGYTF
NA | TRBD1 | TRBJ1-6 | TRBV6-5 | TGTGCCAGCAGTTACAGGCCCACAGGGGGGGATTCACCCCTCCACTTT | CASSYRPTGGDSPLHF
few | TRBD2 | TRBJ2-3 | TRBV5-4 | TGTGCCAGCAGCCTGGTGCCTAGCGGGGGTGGCGTGTCAGATACGCAGTATTTT | CASSLVPSGGGVSDTQYF
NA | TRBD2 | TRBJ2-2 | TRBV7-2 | TGTGCCAGCAGCTTCGGAATAGCGGGGGCCCGTGGGGAGCTGTTTTTT | CASSFGIAGARGELFF
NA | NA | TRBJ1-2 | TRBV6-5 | TGTGCCAGCAGTCAGACAGGTCACTATGGCTACACCTTC | CASSQTGHYGYTF
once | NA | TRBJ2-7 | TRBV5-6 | TGTGCCAGCAGCCTGGACGGGGGGCTTACCTACGAGCAGTACTTC | CASSLDGGLTYEQYF
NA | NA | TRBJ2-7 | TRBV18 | TGTGCCAGCTCACCACGGTACATGGCCTACGAGCAGTACTTC | CASSPRYMAYEQYF
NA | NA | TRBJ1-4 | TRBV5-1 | TGCGCCAGCAGCCCCAACCCTCAGGGAGGAGGAGAAAAACTGTTTTTT | CASSPNPQGGGEKLFF
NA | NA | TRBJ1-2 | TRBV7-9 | TGTGCCAGCAGCTTAGTTTCAGGGGAAGGCTACACCTTC | CASSLVSGEGYTF
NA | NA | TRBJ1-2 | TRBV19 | TGTGCCAGTAGTGGAAAACAGGGAGACTATGGCTACACCTTC | CASSGKQGDYGYTF